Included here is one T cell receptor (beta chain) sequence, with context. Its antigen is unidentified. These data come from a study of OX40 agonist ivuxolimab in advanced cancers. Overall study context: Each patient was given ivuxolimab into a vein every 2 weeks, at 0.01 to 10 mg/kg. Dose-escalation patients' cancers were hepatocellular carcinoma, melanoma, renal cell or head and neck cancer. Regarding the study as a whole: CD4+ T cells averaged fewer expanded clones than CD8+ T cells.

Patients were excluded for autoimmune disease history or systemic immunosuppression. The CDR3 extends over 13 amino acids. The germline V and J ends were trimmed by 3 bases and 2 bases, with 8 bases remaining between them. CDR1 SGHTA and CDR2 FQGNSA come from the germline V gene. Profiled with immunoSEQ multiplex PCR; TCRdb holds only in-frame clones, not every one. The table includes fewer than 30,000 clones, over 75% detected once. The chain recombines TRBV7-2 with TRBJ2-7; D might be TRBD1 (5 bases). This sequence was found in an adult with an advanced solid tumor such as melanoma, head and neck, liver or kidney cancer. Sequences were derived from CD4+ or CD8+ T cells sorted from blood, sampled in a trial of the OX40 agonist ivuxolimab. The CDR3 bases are TGTGCCAGCAGCTTTACAGGTCCCTACGAGCAGTACTTC. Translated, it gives CASSFTGPYEQYF. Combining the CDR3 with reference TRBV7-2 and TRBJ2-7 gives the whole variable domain GAGVSQSPSNKVTEKGKDVELRCDPISGHTALYWYRQSLGQGLEFLIYFQGNSAPDKSGLPSDRFSAERTGGSVSTLTIQRTQQEDSAVYLCASSFTGPYEQYFGPGTRLTVT.